The clone carrying this T cell receptor beta chain occurred once. Its antigen is undetermined. Primers: 60 Vbeta forward and 13 Jbeta reverse. Clones were sequenced by immunoSEQ multiplex PCR, and TCRdb holds only the in-frame ones, with some missing. This sample has about 60,000 clones; roughly 75% occur once, and the top ten carry about 4.7%. The data stem from a study of cytomegalovirus exposure and HLA in healthy donors. The V and J ends lost 5 bases and 6 bases respectively, with 16 bases between them. The CDR3 has 15 residues. Germline-derived CDR1 and CDR2 are SGHVS and FNYEAQ. Findings and caveats of the study: An analysis that was carried out later associated 16,951 TCR beta sequences with HLA alleles at 0.05 false discovery rate.

The sequence was obtained from a woman in her thirties in good health and CMV-seronegative. Sequencing was done on a sample of PBMCs. The chain carries TRBV7-6 and TRBJ2-2; no firm D call. The CDR3 sequence: CASSNLVEIAGELFF. The CDR3 DNA reads TGTGCCAGCAGCAACCTCGTGGAGATAGCCGGGGAGCTGTTTTTT.